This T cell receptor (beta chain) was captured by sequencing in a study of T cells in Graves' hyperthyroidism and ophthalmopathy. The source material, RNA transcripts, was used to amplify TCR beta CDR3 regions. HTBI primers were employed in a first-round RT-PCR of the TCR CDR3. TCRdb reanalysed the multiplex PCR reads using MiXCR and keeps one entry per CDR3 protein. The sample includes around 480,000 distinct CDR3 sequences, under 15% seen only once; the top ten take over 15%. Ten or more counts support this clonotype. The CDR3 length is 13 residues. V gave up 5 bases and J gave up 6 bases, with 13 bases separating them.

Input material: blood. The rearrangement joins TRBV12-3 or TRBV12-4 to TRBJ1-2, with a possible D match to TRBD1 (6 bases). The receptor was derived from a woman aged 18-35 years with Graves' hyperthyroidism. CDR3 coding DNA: TGTGCCAGCAGTCCCGGGACACATGATGGCTACACCTTC. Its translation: CASSPGTHDGYTF.